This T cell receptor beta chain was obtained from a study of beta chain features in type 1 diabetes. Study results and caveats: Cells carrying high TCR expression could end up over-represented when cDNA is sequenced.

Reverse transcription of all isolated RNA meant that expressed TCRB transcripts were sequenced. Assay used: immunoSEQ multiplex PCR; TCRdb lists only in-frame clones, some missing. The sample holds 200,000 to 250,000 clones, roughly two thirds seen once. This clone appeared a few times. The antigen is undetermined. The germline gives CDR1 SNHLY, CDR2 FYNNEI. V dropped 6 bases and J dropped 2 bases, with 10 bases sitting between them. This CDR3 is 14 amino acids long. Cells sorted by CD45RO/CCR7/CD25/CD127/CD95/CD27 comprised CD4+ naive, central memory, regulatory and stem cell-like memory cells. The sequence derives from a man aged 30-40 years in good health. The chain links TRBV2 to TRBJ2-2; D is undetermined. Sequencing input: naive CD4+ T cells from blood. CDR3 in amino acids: CASSVDGNTGELFF. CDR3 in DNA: TGTGCCAGCAGCGTGGACGGAAACACCGGGGAGCTGTTTTTT.